The next 10 T cell receptor beta chains were all read from a single sample in a study of T cells after yellow fever vaccination. In TCRdb, the 5' RACE reads were re-called with MiXCR into one record per CDR3 protein. The sample has roughly 62,000 distinct CDR3 sequences, around 7% seen once. Here the sequenced sample was CD8+ T cells sorted from PBMCs, taken on the day of the first yellow fever vaccination. These receptor sequences come from a man between 18 and 29 years old who received the YFV17D yellow fever vaccine.

Ten or more counts support this clonotype. In DNA form, the CDR3 reads TGCAGCGTTGTCGTCCCGGGGGGAGGAGAGACCCAGTACTTC. This codes for CSVVVPGGGETQYF. The chain is built from TRBV29-1 and TRBJ2-5, with TRBD2 matching over 7 bases. The CDR3 is made up of 14 amino acids. Germline lookup yields CDR1 SQVTM and CDR2 ANQGSEA. The J segment lost 4 bases and the V segment lost 4 bases, leaving 9 bases of the junction unmatched.

The chain has TRBV18 and TRBJ2-7, with 10 positions matching TRBD2. Germline CDR1 is KGHSH and CDR2 is LQKENI. The CDR3 has 16 amino acids. The V segment lost 2 bases and the J segment 1 base; nucleotides outside the gene matches: 5. The CDR3 reads CASSPASGGQSYEQYF. Here the CDR3 DNA reads TGTGCCAGCTCACCAGCTAGCGGGGGCCAATCCTACGAGCAGTACTTC.

The chain has TRBV7-9 and TRBJ2-7; TRBD1 is a possible D gene (6 bases). Germline assignment: CDR1 SEHNR and CDR2 FQNEAQ (reference sequence). Trimming took off 7 bases at V and 0 bases at J, with 13 bases between the two ends. This CDR3 has 14 residues. DNA of the CDR3: TGTGCCAGCACCCCGACAGGATTCTCCTACGAGCAGTACTTC. The encoded protein is CASTPTGFSYEQYF.

This clonotype was seen a few times. The rearrangement uses TRBV7-6 and TRBJ2-1, with D possibly being TRBD1 or TRBD2 (5 bases each). This CDR3 contains 15 residues. Between the trimmed V and J ends, which lost 3 bases and 1 base, there was a span of 10 bases. Germline V lookup: CDR1 SGHVS, CDR2 FNYEAQ. DNA for the CDR3: TGTGCCAGCAGCTTCGGGACCGCATCCTACAATGAGCAGTTCTTC. This sequence encodes CASSFGTASYNEQFF.

About this clonotype: A read error is possible here, since a much larger clone lies one base away. The rearrangement joins TRBV11-2 to TRBJ1-5; D gene unclear. V was cut by 5 bases and J by 12 bases, with 20 bases left in between. The CDR3 spans 14 residues. CDR1 is SGHAT and CDR2 is FQNNGV in the germline V gene. The CDR3 here is CASSIGPTWIDQHF. The CDR3 bases are TGTGCCAGCAGCATCGGGCCCACATGGATTGACCAGCATTTT.

This clonotype has more than one count but fewer than ten. The chain couples TRBV24-1 to TRBJ2-3; D might be TRBD1 (6 bases). This CDR3 region has 16 residues. From germline, CDR1 is KGHDR and CDR2 SFDVKD. Trimming cost V 4 bases and J 2 bases, with 15 bases left between them. CDR3 coding DNA: TGTGCCACCAGTGAGTCAACAGGGAGCTTCACAGATACGCAGTATTTT. Its protein is CATSESTGSFTDTQYF.

The table lists this clonotype with many counts. The chain combines TRBV10-3 with TRBJ2-5, with 7 bases identical to TRBD1. The CDR3 is 13 amino acids. The germline V gene has CDR1 ENHRY and CDR2 SYGVKD. V lost 10 bases and J lost 5; bases outside the gene matches: 10. The DNA for the CDR3 is TGTGCCAACTCTCCAGGGGGTGGTGAGACCCAGTACTTC. Its protein is CANSPGGGETQYF.

The chain joins TRBV7-2 to TRBJ2-5; the D gene could be TRBD1 or TRBD2 (5 bases each). CDR1 SGHTA and CDR2 FQGNSA come from the germline V gene. CDR3 length: 19 amino acids. Trimming cost V 3 bases and J 0 bases, with 23 bases left between them. The CDR3 DNA follows: TGTGCCAGCAGCTTGGCGGGTATCCTGGGGCAAATTTACCAAGAGACCCAGTACTTC. It yields the protein CASSLAGILGQIYQETQYF.

This clonotype was observed many times. The V and J genes are TRBV11-2 and TRBJ2-1; TRBD2 aligns across 9 bases. This CDR3 is 16 amino acids long. Looked up from germline, CDR1 is SGHAT and CDR2 is FQNNGV. Unmatched junction bases numbered 13, after V lost 5 bases and J lost 8 bases. CDR3 DNA: TGTGCCAGCAGCACCGGTGGAGCGGGGGGCCGCGATGAGCAGTTCTTC. This codes for CASSTGGAGGRDEQFF.

The rearrangement joins TRBV7-6 to TRBJ1-5; D call uncertain. The germline V gene has CDR1 SGHVS and CDR2 FNYEAQ. Between the trimmed V and J ends, which lost 2 bases and 5 bases, there was a span of 7 bases. CDR3 size: 13 residues. The CDR3 DNA reads TGTGCCAGCAGCTTAAGCGAGGATCAGCCCCAGCATTTT. It is translated as CASSLSEDQPQHF.